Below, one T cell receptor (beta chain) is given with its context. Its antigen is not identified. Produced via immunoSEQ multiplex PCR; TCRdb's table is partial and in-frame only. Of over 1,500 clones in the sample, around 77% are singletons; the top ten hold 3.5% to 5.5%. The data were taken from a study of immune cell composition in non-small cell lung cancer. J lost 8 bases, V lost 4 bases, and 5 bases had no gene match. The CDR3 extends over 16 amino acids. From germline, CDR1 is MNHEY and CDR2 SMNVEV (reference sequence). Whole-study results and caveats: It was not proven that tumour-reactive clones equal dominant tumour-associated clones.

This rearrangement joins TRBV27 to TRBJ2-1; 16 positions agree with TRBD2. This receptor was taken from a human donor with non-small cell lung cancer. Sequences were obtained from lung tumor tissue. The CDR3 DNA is TGTGCCAGCAGTTGGGGGACTAGCGGGAGGGCCGATGAGCAGTTCTTC. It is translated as CASSWGTSGRADEQFF.